This is a list of T cell receptor beta chains from one sample in a study of T cells in Graves' hyperthyroidism and ophthalmopathy. MiXCR, applied by TCRdb to the multiplex PCR reads, yields one record per CDR3 protein. Here the sample spans roughly 170,000 distinct CDR3 sequences, approximately 17% being singletons. The source material was blood. The receptors originated from a woman aged 45 to 65 with Graves' hyperthyroidism. Both conserved end residues are trimmed from each CDR3. Some rows mark clone size as missing; the rest say once, few, many or name a class of expanded clone.

size: few
V: TRBV4-1
J: TRBJ2-7
CDR3: ASSQDISGGGPYEQY

size: many
V: TRBV2
J: TRBJ1-2
CDR3: ASTIRQGNYGYT

size: NA
V: TRBV7-9
J: TRBJ1-1
CDR3: ASSFPGGDTEAF

size: many
V: TRBV28
J: TRBJ1-1
CDR3: ASSFLGRVTEAF

size: many
V: TRBV20-1
J: TRBJ1-5
CDR3: SARDPQKGNQPQH

size: many
V: TRBV20-1
J: TRBJ2-3
CDR3: SARYHPKAALEY

size: many
V: TRBV7-9
J: TRBJ1-2
CDR3: ASSSGQEFYGYT

size: many
V: TRBV13
J: TRBJ2-3
CDR3: ASSDTGTGDRLTDTQY

size: many
V: TRBV28
J: TRBJ2-7
CDR3: ASSSGSYEQY

size: many
V: TRBV12-3/TRBV12-4
J: TRBJ2-5
CDR3: ASSSRQALGETQY

size: many
V: TRBV3-1
J: TRBJ2-7
CDR3: ASSRRASGGEQY

size: many
V: TRBV28
J: TRBJ1-2
CDR3: ASSFKIYGYT

size: NA
V: TRBV4-3
J: TRBJ1-4
CDR3: ASSQDPTPGTGYEKLF

size: NA
V: TRBV6-2/TRBV6-3
J: TRBJ2-7
CDR3: ASRGSAFEQY

size: NA
V: TRBV14
J: TRBJ2-7
CDR3: ASSQRTGSSYEQY

size: NA
V: TRBV4-3
J: TRBJ1-2
CDR3: ASSQDGSNYGYT

size: many
V: TRBV27
J: TRBJ2-7
CDR3: ASGQPKGQGGFYEQY

size: many
V: TRBV7-8
J: TRBJ1-1
CDR3: ASSSTGVLTTEAF

size: few
V: TRBV28
J: TRBJ2-4
CDR3: AIREGAGAKNIQY

size: many
V: TRBV24-1
J: TRBJ2-3
CDR3: ATSALGWSDTDTQY

size: NA
V: TRBV10-1
J: TRBJ2-3
CDR3: ASSRTAVTSTDTQY